Following are 22 T cell receptor beta chains from one sample sequenced in a study of T-cell memory formation after mild COVID-19. TCRdb processed the 5' RACE reads anew with MiXCR; each CDR3 protein has one entry. The repertoire holds about 15,000 distinct CDR3 sequences, roughly 23% seen once, with around 56% in the top ten. The sequencing input was PBMCs or a T cell subset sorted from them (not recorded which). Source of these receptors: a man aged 18 to 30 who had mild COVID-19 (a few samples of this study predate the infection). Cell type and time point are not known.

The chain is built from TRBV9 and TRBJ2-3, with 7 bases lining up with TRBD1. Germline values: CDR1 SGDLS, CDR2 YYNGEE. The length of the CDR3 is 16 residues. V lost 1 base and J lost 2; bases outside the gene matches: 7. CDR3 sequence: CASSVHRDSLTDTQYF. The CDR3 bases are TGTGCCAGCAGCGTACACCGGGACAGCCTCACAGATACGCAGTATTTT. The full variable domain, rest sourced from reference TRBV9 and TRBJ2-3, is DSGVTQTPKHLITATGQRVTLRCSPRSGDLSVYWYQQSLDQGLQFLIQYYNGEERAKGNILERFSAQQFPDLHSELNLSSLELGDSALYFCASSVHRDSLTDTQYFGPGTRLTVL.

This clonotype was seen repeatedly, ten times or more. The rearrangement joins TRBV5-1 to TRBJ2-7; D may be TRBD2 (6 bases). This CDR3 contains 13 residues. Germline V lookup: CDR1 SGHRS, CDR2 YFSETQ. Trimming left V 2 bases short and J 2 bases short, with 8 bases between. CDR3 sequence (DNA): TGCGCCAGCAGCTTTGGAGGGACCTACGAGCAGTACTTC. Its protein is CASSFGGTYEQYF.

This clonotype was found many times. This chain uses TRBV12-3 or TRBV12-4 with TRBJ2-2; 7 bases align to TRBD1. J gave up 5 bases and V 7 bases, and 4 bases lay outside the gene matches. CDR3 length equals 13 residues. The DNA of the CDR3 is TGTGCCAGCACCCTGACAGGGACCGGGGAGCTGTTTTTT. It encodes CASTLTGTGELFF.

In this sample, this clonotype turned up a few times. V gene TRBV5-6 combines with J gene TRBJ2-7; D is perhaps TRBD2 (6 bases). V lost 4 bases to trimming and J lost 1 base, with 21 bases between them. Germline-derived CDR1 and CDR2 are SGHDT and YYEEEE. The CDR3 contains 17 residues. The CDR3 protein is CASSQDWAQRASYEQYF. CDR3 DNA sequence: TGTGCCAGCAGCCAAGATTGGGCCCAGCGGGCATCCTACGAGCAGTACTTC.

This clonotype was detected ten times or more. This chain connects TRBV5-1 to TRBJ2-1; 10 positions match TRBD2. The CDR3 length is 15 residues. After removal of 0 bases from V and 5 bases from J, the junction contained 2 bases not matched to a gene. Germline V CDR1 and CDR2: SGHRS, YFSETQ. The DNA of the CDR3 is TGCGCCAGCAGCTTGGGTGGACTAGCGGACAATGAGCAGTTCTTC. Translating gives CASSLGGLADNEQFF.

In this sample, this clonotype turned up many times. The chain joins TRBV7-9 to TRBJ1-2; 9 bases are shared with TRBD1. Trimming removed 5 bases from V and 7 bases from J; junction bases left unmatched: 8. This CDR3 has 14 amino acids. CDR1 and CDR2 (germline): SEHNR, FQNEAQ (reference sequence). The chain's CDR3 is CASSGRDRVSGYTF. CDR3 DNA sequence: TGTGCCAGCAGCGGCCGGGACAGGGTTAGTGGCTACACCTTC.

This clonotype was seen many times. The rearrangement joins TRBV7-8 to TRBJ2-5; 10 bases are shared with TRBD2. Germline V CDR1 and CDR2: SGHVS, FQNEAQ. The CDR3 consists of 15 residues. V dropped 5 bases and J dropped 4; count of bases not matched to a gene: 7. CDR3 coding DNA: TGTGCCAGCAGCCTAATAGCGGGGGGCCTAGAGACCCAGTACTTC. Encoded protein: CASSLIAGGLETQYF.

This clonotype was observed many times. The chain is built from TRBV20-1 and TRBJ2-3; 8 bases are a match to TRBD1. The CDR3 length is 15 residues. Germline V lookup: CDR1 DFQATT, CDR2 SNEGSKA (reference sequence). V was clipped by 3 bases and J by 2 bases; unmatched bases: 7. CDR3 amino acids: CSARPEDRDTDTQYF. DNA for the CDR3: TGCAGTGCTAGGCCCGAGGACAGGGACACAGATACGCAGTATTTT.

This chain uses TRBV6-5 with TRBJ2-1; D ambiguous. The germline V gene has CDR1 MNHEY and CDR2 SVGAGI. Trimming took 0 bases from V and 5 from J, leaving 8 bases between them. CDR3 length: 14 amino acids. Here the CDR3 reads CASSYSPSDNEQFF. CDR3 in DNA: TGTGCCAGCAGTTACTCACCTAGTGACAATGAGCAGTTCTTC.

This clonotype appeared a few times. The gene calls are TRBV10-3 and TRBJ2-7; the D call may be TRBD1 or TRBD2 (5 bases each). Deletions cut 6 bases from V and 0 bases from J, with 15 bases between. The CDR3 totals 15 residues. Germline CDR1 and CDR2: ENHRY and SYGVKD. Here the CDR3 reads CAIRIRDQSSYEQYV. CDR3 nucleotide sequence: TGTGCCATCAGGATCCGGGACCAGAGCTCCTACGAGCAGTACGTC.

This clonotype was detected a few times. This sequence joins TRBV7-9 and TRBJ2-3; 7 nucleotides align to TRBD2. Trimming took 1 base from V and 1 from J; bases not matched to a gene: 8. Germline loops: CDR1 SEHNR, CDR2 FQNEAQ (reference sequence). The CDR3 spans 17 residues. Here the CDR3 reads CASSLGSAGSRTDTQYF. CDR3 in DNA: TGTGCCAGCAGCTTAGGGTCAGCGGGGAGTCGCACAGATACGCAGTATTTT.

This clonotype was recorded many times. This chain uses TRBV5-6 with TRBJ2-4; 9 bases are shared with TRBD1. V dropped 2 bases and J dropped 7; count of bases not matched to a gene: 7. CDR3 length equals 15 residues. Germline loops: CDR1 SGHDT, CDR2 YYEEEE. CDR3 sequence: CASSLGTGIGNIQYF. Here the CDR3 DNA reads TGTGCCAGCAGCTTAGGGACAGGGATTGGGAACATTCAGTACTTC.

J is TRBJ2-1 and V is TRBV11-3; D may be TRBD2 (6 bases). CDR3 length equals 15 residues. Per germline, CDR1 SGHNT and CDR2 YENEEA. Trimming shortened V by 5 bases and J by 3 bases, and 14 bases separated the two germline ends. CDR3 sequence: CASSPSGDLYNEQFF. CDR3 coding DNA: TGTGCCAGCAGCCCGTCGGGGGATCTCTACAATGAGCAGTTCTTC.

This clonotype was counted many times. This chain uses TRBV12-3 or TRBV12-4 with TRBJ1-1; D perhaps matches TRBD1 (6 bases). This CDR3 spans 15 amino acids. With 4 bases removed from V and 0 bases from J, the gap between germline ends came to 12 bases. As DNA, the CDR3 is TGTGCCAGCAGTTATACAGGGCTCATGAACACTGAAGCTTTCTTT. It is translated as CASSYTGLMNTEAFF.

CDR3 region: CASSLEAASSYNEQFF. As DNA, the CDR3 is TGCGCCAGCAGCTTGGAGGCGGCTAGCTCCTACAATGAGCAGTTCTTC. The rearrangement joins TRBV5-1 to TRBJ2-1; D gene ambiguous. V lost 0 bases to trimming and J lost 0 bases, with 10 bases between them. The CDR3 totals 16 residues. Germline CDR1 SGHRS, CDR2 YFSETQ.

V and J are TRBV10-3 and TRBJ2-7; maybe TRBD1 (5 bases). Trimming shortened V by 2 bases and J by 3 bases, and 8 bases separated the two germline ends. CDR1 is ENHRY, CDR2 SYGVKD, per germline. This CDR3 spans 13 amino acids. Here the CDR3 DNA reads TGTGCCATCAGTGAGGGCAGGGACTACGAGCAGTACTTC. Protein product: CAISEGRDYEQYF.

Details on this clonotype: Just one base apart from a much larger clone, this may be a read error. J is TRBJ1-2 and V is TRBV27; D not resolved. The germline gives CDR1 MNHEY, CDR2 SMNVEV (reference sequence). The CDR3 sequence is 12 residues long. CDR3 bases: TGTGACAGCAGCGATGCGGGCTATGGCTACACCTTC. Residues: CDSSDAGYGYTF.

The table lists this clonotype with many counts. CDR3 DNA: TGTGCCAGCAGCGTCATAACTAGCGGGACCCAGTACTTC. Translating it yields CASSVITSGTQYF. V is TRBV11-1 and J is TRBJ2-5, with TRBD2 matching 8 bases. Germline CDR1 reads SGHAT; CDR2 reads FQDESV (reference sequence). The CDR3 has 13 amino acids. V lost 5 bases and J lost 7; bases outside the gene matches: 6.

This clonotype came up many times. The chain is built from TRBV6-5 and TRBJ1-5; D is unclear. Deletions cut 2 bases from V and 6 bases from J, with 11 bases between. Germline values: CDR1 MNHEY, CDR2 SVGAGI. This CDR3 region has 14 residues. CDR3 nucleotide sequence: TGTGCCAGCAGTTACCTGGGTACGCGTCAGCCCCAGCATTTT. Translating it yields CASSYLGTRQPQHF.

This clonotype was picked up many times. The J gene is TRBJ2-2, the V gene TRBV5-6, with D maybe TRBD1 (5 bases). Trimming left V 5 bases short and J 6 bases short, with 5 bases between. The CDR3 is made up of 11 amino acids. Germline CDR1 is SGHDT and CDR2 is YYEEEE. CDR3 loop: CASRGAGELFF. CDR3 in DNA: TGTGCCAGCAGAGGGGCCGGGGAGCTGTTTTTT.

The chain couples TRBV12-3 or TRBV12-4 to TRBJ2-1; 7 bases are a match to TRBD2. With V trimmed by 3 bases and J by 3 bases, 5 bases remained unmatched. The CDR3 runs 15 residues. This CDR3 is CASSFLGDYYNEQFF. The CDR3 region has the DNA TGTGCCAGCAGTTTTTTGGGGGACTACTACAATGAGCAGTTCTTC.

This clonotype was recorded many times. The chain uses TRBV12-3 or TRBV12-4 and TRBJ1-1, with D possibly TRBD1 on 5 matching bases. Trimming took off 6 bases at V and 1 base at J, with 9 bases between the two ends. The CDR3 spans 13 residues. CDR3 in amino acids: CASSRTTNTEAFF. Here the CDR3 DNA reads TGTGCCAGCAGCCGGACAACGAACACTGAAGCTTTCTTT.